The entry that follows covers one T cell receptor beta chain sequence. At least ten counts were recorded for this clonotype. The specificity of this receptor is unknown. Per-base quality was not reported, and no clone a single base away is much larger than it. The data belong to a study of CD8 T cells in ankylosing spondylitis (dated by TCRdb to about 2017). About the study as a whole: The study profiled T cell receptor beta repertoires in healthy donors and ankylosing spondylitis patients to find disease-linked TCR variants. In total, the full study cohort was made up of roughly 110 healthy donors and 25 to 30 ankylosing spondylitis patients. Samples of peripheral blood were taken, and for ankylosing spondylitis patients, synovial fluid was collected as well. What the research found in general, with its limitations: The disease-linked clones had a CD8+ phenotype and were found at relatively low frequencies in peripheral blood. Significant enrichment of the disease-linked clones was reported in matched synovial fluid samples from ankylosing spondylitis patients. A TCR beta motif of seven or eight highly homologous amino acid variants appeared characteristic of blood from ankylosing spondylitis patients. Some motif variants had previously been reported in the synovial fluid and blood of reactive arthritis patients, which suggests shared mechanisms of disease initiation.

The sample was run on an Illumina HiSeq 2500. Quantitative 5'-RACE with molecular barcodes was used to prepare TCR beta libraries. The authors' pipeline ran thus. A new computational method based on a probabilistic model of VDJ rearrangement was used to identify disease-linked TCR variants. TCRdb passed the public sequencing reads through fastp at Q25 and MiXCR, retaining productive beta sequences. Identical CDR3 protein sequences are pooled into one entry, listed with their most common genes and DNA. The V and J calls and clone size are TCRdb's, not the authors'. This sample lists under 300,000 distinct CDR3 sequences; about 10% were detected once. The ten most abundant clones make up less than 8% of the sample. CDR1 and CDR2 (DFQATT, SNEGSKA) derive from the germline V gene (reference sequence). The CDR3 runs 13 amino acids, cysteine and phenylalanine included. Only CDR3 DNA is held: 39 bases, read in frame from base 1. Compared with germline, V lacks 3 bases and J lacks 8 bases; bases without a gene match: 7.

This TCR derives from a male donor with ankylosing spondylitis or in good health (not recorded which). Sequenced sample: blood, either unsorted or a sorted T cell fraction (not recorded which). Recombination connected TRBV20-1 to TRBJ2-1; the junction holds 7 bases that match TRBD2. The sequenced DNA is TGCAGTGCTAGGGGCGGGGGTGTCGATGAGCAGTTCTTC. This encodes CSARGGGVDEQFF.